The present T cell receptor beta chain was sequenced within a study of blood T cell repertoires in COVID-19. The wider study: Researchers got acute and convalescent COVID-19 samples from the United States, Italy and Spain.

Per germline, CDR1 KGHDR and CDR2 SFDVKD. The CDR3 loop spans 13 amino acids. V lost 4 bases and J 7 bases, leaving 10 bases between the germline ends. Sequenced by immunoSEQ multiplex PCR; TCRdb stores in-frame clones only, minus some. The sample records 150,000 to 200,000 clones, around 85% being singletons. What was sequenced was peripheral blood. The TCR comes from a human donor with acute or convalescent COVID-19. The donor label of this sample is uncertain. The chain carries TRBV24-1 and TRBJ2-1; D is possibly TRBD1 (6 bases). CDR3: CATSDGTGNEQFF. CDR3 in DNA: TGTGCCACCAGTGACGGCACAGGGAATGAGCAGTTCTTC.